The 7 T cell receptor beta chains in this list originate from one sample, sequenced in a study of blood T cell repertoires in COVID-19. This table comes from immunoSEQ multiplex PCR, and its TCRdb copy is limited to in-frame clones, with some not included. Among about 110,000 clones listed, roughly four fifths were seen once. The sample was peripheral blood. The source is a woman aged 60-70 years with acute or convalescent COVID-19.

This clone has only one observation. The genes are TRBV2 and TRBJ2-7; weak D call: TRBD1 (5 bases). This CDR3 region has 13 residues. Deletions cut 8 bases from V and 5 bases from J, with 16 bases between. Per germline, CDR1 SNHLY and CDR2 FYNNEI. The CDR3 nucleotides read TGTGCCAGCCTTCAAAGGCCAGGGAACGAGCAGTACTTC. It translates to CASLQRPGNEQYF.

The gene calls are TRBV5-1 and TRBJ1-2, with a tentative D call TRBD1 (5 bases). Deletions cut 5 bases from V and 4 bases from J, with 12 bases between. This CDR3 has 13 amino acids. From germline, CDR1 is SGHRS and CDR2 YFSETQ. CDR3 sequence: CASSFDSSYGYTF. Written as DNA, the CDR3 is TGCGCCAGCAGTTTTGACAGCAGCTATGGCTACACCTTC. Filled out from reference TRBV5-1 and TRBJ1-2, the complete variable domain reads KAGVTQTPRYLIKTRGQQVTLSCSPISGHRSVSWYQQTPGQGLQFLFEYFSETQRNKGNFPGRFSGRQFSNSRSEMNVSTLELGDSALYLCASSFDSSYGYTFGSGTRLTVV.

V gene TRBV4-3 combines with J gene TRBJ2-7; TRBD1 aligns across 7 bases. The V segment lost 2 bases and the J segment 3 bases; nucleotides outside the gene matches: 7. Looked up from germline, CDR1 is LGHNA and CDR2 is YSLEER. This CDR3 has 15 amino acids. In nucleotides, the CDR3 is TGCGCCAGCAGCCAAACCGGGACAGTGGACTACGAGCAGTACTTC. Protein product: CASSQTGTVDYEQYF.

The gene calls are TRBV7-2 and TRBJ1-6; D is perhaps TRBD1 (6 bases). Germline lookup yields CDR1 SGHTA and CDR2 FQGNSA. The CDR3 runs to 17 residues. V lost 4 bases to trimming and J lost 6 bases, with 19 bases between them. The CDR3 loop reads CASSSTALDRLNSPLHF. The CDR3 nucleotides read TGTGCCAGCAGCTCGACAGCCCTAGACAGGCTTAATTCACCCCTCCACTTT.

The V call is TRBV27, the J call TRBJ1-6, with 8 bases identical to TRBD1. This CDR3 is 16 amino acids long. The V gene end was trimmed by 6 bases and the J gene end by 9 bases; junction bases not matched to a gene: 13. Germline CDR1 reads MNHEY; CDR2 reads SMNVEV (reference sequence). CDR3 residues: CASRRSRGPSASPLHF. The CDR3 DNA is TGTGCCAGCAGGCGCAGCAGGGGGCCCTCAGCTTCACCCCTCCACTTT.

CDR3 region: CASSQTPGSNQPQHF. CDR3 nucleotide sequence: TGTGCCAGCAGCCAAACCCCAGGTAGCAATCAGCCCCAGCATTTT. This rearrangement joins TRBV6-4 to TRBJ1-5; D unclear. The CDR3 is 15 residues long. V lost 6 bases, J lost 0 bases, and 12 bases lay in between. CDR1 and CDR2 from the germline V gene are MRHNA and SNTAGT.

This chain connects TRBV30 to TRBJ2-1; D perhaps matches TRBD1 (5 bases). The ends were cut back, 5 bases at V and 12 bases at J, with 17 bases in the middle. This CDR3 region has 12 residues. Per the germline V gene, CDR1 is GTSNPN and CDR2 is SVGIG (reference sequence). CDR3 loop: CAWSAGPLRQFF. Written as DNA, the CDR3 is TGTGCCTGGTCGGCAGGGCCCTTAAGGCAGTTCTTC.